This T cell receptor (beta chain) was observed in a study of post-analysis software for immune sequencing data. Study results and limitations: Among about 5 TRBV segments more frequent in patients than controls were TRBV5-6, TRBV5-1 and TRBV20-1.

About this clonotype: The antigen is unknown.

Carried by the TCR beta cDNA libraries were unique molecular identifiers. TCRdb redid the calling of the PCR reads with MiXCR, one entry per CDR3 protein. The sample holds about 260,000 distinct CDR3 sequences, roughly a third seen once. Looked up from germline, CDR1 is SGDLS and CDR2 is YYNGEE. This CDR3 region has 15 residues. V shed 3 bases, J shed 4 bases, and the junction held 7 bases outside the gene matches. The sequencing sample was made of blood. The sequence derives from a girl between 5 and 17 years old with multiple sclerosis. The chain employs TRBV9 and TRBJ1-2; 9 nucleotides align to TRBD1. The DNA for the CDR3 is TGTGCCAGCAGCGACCCGGACAGGGGATTCTATGGCTACACCTTC. This translates into CASSDPDRGFYGYTF.